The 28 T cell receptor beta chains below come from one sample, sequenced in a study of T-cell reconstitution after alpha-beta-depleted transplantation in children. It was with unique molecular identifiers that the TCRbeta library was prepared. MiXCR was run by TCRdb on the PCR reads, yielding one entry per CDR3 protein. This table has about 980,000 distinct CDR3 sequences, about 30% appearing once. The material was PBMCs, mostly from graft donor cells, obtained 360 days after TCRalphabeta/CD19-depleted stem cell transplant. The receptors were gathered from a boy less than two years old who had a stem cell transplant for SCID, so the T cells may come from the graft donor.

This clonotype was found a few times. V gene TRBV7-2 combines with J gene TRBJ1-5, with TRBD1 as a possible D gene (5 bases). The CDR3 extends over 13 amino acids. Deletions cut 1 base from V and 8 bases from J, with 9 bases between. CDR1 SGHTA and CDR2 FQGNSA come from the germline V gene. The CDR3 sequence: CASSLDRGKPQHF. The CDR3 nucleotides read TGTGCCAGCAGCTTAGATCGGGGGAAGCCCCAGCATTTT.

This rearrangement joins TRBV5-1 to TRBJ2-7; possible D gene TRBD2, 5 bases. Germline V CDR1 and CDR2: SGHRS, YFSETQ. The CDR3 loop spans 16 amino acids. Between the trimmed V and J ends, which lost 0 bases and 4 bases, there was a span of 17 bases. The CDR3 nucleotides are TGCGCCAGCAGCTTGGCTCCCGGGGAAAGAGGTTACGAGCAGTACTTC. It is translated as CASSLAPGERGYEQYF.

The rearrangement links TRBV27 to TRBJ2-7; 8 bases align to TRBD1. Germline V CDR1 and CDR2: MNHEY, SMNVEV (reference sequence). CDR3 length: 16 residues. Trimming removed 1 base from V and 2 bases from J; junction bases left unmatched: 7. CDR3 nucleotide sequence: TGTGCCAGCAGTTTATTGAGGACAGGGAGTACCTACGAGCAGTACTTC. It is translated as CASSLLRTGSTYEQYF.

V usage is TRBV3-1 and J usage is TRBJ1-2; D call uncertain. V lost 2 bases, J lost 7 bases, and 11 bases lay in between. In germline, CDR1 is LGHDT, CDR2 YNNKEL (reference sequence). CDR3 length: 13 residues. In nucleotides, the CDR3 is TGTGCCAGCAGCCAATCCCCGCCCGGTGGCTACACCTTC. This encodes CASSQSPPGGYTF.

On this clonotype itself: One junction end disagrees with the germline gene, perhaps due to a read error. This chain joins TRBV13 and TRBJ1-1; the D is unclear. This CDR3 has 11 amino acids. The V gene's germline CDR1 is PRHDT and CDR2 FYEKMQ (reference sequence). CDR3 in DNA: TGTGCCAGCAGCTTAGAGGGCGCACCAAGATTT. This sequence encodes CASSLEGAPRF. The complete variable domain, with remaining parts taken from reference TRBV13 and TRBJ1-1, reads AAGVIQSPRHLIKEKRETATLKCYPIPRHDTVYWYQQGPGQDPQFLISFYEKMQSDKGSIPDRFSAQQFSDYHSELNMSSLELGDSALYFCASSLEGAPRFGQGTRLTVV.

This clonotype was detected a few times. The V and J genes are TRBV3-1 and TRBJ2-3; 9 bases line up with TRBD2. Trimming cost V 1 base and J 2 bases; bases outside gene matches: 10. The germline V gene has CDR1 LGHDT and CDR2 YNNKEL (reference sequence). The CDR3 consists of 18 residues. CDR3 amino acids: CASSQGYFASGVTDTQYF. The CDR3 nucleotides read TGTGCCAGCAGCCAAGGATACTTTGCTAGCGGGGTCACAGATACGCAGTATTTT.

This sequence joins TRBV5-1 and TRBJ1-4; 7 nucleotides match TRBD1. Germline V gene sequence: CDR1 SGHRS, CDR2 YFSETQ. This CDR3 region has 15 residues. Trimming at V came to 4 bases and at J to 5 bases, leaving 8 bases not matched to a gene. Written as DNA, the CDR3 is TGCGCCAGCAGCCCGGACAGGATCTCGAATGAAAAACTGTTTTTT. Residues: CASSPDRISNEKLFF.

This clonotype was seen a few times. CDR3 residues: CASRDRGSSYEQYF. Written as DNA, the CDR3 is TGCGCCAGCCGCGACAGGGGGAGCTCCTACGAGCAGTACTTC. The chain carries TRBV5-1 and TRBJ2-7; 9 bases are shared with TRBD1. Germline trimming cut 7 bases from V and 0 bases from J; bases unmatched to any gene: 5. The CDR3 extends over 14 amino acids. From germline, CDR1 is SGHRS and CDR2 YFSETQ.

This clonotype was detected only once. The CDR3 DNA follows: TGTGCCAGCGGGCCGGGCCCCCTGACCCAGTACTTC. Translated, it gives CASGPGPLTQYF. This sequence joins TRBV3-1 and TRBJ2-5; D uncertain. From germline, CDR1 is LGHDT and CDR2 YNNKEL (reference sequence). This CDR3 has 12 residues. V was trimmed by 8 bases and J by 7 bases, leaving 14 bases between them.

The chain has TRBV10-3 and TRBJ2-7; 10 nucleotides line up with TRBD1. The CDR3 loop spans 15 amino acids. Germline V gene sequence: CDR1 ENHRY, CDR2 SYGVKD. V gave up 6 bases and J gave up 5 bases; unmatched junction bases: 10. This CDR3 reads CAIRGSGTGVHEQYF. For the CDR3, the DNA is TGTGCCATCAGGGGTTCCGGGACAGGGGTGCACGAGCAGTACTTC.

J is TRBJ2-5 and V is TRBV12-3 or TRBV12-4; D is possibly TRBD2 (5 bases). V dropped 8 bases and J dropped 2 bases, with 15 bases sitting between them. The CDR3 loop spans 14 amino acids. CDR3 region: CASGERVFQETQYF. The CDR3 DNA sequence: TGTGCCAGCGGGGAGAGGGTCTTTCAAGAGACCCAGTACTTC.

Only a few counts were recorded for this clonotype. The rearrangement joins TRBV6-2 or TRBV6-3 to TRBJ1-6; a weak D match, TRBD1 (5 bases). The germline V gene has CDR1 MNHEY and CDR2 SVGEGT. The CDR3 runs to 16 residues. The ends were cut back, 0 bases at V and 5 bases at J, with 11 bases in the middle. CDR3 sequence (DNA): TGTGCCAGCAGTTACTCGGGAGGACATAATAATTCACCCCTCCACTTT. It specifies CASSYSGGHNNSPLHF.

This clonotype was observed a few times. The CDR3 coding sequence is TGTGCCATCAGCCCGGATTCCTACGAGCAGTACTTC. It encodes CAISPDSYEQYF. The J gene is TRBJ2-7, the V gene TRBV10-3; D not resolved. The ends were cut back, 6 bases at V and 1 base at J, with 7 bases in the middle. The CDR3 totals 12 residues. Germline loops: CDR1 ENHRY, CDR2 SYGVKD.

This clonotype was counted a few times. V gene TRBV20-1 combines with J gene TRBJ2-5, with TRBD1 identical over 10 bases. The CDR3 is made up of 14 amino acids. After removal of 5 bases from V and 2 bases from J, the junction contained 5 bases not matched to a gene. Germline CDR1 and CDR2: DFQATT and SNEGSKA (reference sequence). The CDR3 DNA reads TGCAGTGCTTCAACGGGACAGGGGCAAGAGACCCAGTACTTC. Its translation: CSASTGQGQETQYF.

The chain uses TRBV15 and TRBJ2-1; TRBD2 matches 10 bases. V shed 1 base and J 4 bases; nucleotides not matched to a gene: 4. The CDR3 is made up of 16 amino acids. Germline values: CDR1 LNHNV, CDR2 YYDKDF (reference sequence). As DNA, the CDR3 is TGTGCCACCAGCAGAGGGGGAGCGGGGGGGTACAATGAGCAGTTCTTC. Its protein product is CATSRGGAGGYNEQFF. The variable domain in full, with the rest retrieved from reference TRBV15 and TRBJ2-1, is DAMVIQNPRYQVTQFGKPVTLSCSQTLNHNVMYWYQQKSSQAPKLLFHYYDKDFNNEADTPDNFQSRRPNTSFCFLDIRSPGLGDTAMYLCATSRGGAGGYNEQFFGPGTRLTVL.

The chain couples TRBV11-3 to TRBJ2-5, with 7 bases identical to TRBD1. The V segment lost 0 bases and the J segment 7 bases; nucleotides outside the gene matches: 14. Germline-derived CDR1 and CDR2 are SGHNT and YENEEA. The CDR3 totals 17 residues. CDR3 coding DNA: TGTGCCAGCAGCTTAGATCGGCCGGGACAGCTCCGAGGGACCCAGTACTTC. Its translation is CASSLDRPGQLRGTQYF.

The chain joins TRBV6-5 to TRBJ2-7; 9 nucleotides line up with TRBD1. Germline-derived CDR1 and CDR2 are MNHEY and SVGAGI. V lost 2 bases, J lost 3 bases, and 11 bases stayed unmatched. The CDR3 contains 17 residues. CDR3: CASSYRSFDRGSYEQYF. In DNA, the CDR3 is TGTGCCAGCAGTTACCGGTCATTCGACAGGGGGAGCTACGAGCAGTACTTC.

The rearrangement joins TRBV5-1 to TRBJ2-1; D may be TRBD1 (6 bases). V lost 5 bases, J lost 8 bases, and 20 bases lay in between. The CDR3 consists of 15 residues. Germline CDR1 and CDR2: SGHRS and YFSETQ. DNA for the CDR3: TGCGCCAGCAGTCGACAGGTACTTCGAGGGGATGAGCAGTTCTTC. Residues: CASSRQVLRGDEQFF. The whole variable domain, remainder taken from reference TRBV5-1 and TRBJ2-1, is KAGVTQTPRYLIKTRGQQVTLSCSPISGHRSVSWYQQTPGQGLQFLFEYFSETQRNKGNFPGRFSGRQFSNSRSEMNVSTLELGDSALYLCASSRQVLRGDEQFFGPGTRLTVL.

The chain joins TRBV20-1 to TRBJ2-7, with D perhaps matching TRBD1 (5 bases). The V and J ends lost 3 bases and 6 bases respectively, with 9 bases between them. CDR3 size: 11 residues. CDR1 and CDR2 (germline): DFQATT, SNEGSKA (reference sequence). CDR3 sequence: CSARAGLEQYF. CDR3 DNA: TGCAGTGCTAGGGCAGGGCTCGAGCAGTACTTC.

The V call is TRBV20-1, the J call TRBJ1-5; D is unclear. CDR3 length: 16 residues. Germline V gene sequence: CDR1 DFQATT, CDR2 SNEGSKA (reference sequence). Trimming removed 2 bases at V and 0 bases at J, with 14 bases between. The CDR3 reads CSARLTGRNSNQPQHF. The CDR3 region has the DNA TGCAGTGCTAGACTTACGGGGAGGAATAGCAATCAGCCCCAGCATTTT.

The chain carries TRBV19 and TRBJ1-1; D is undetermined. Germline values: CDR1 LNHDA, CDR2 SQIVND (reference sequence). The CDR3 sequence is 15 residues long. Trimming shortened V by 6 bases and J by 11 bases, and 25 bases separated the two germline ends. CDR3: CASRDGVAVSSVAFF. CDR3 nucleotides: TGTGCCAGTAGAGATGGGGTGGCCGTATCGTCCGTCGCTTTCTTT.

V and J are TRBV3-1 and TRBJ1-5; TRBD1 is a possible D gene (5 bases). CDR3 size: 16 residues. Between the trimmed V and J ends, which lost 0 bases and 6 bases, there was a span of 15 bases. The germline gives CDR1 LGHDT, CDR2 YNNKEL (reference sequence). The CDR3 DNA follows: TGTGCCAGCAGCCAAGACTCGGGACTTAATCGTCAGCCCCAGCATTTT. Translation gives CASSQDSGLNRQPQHF.

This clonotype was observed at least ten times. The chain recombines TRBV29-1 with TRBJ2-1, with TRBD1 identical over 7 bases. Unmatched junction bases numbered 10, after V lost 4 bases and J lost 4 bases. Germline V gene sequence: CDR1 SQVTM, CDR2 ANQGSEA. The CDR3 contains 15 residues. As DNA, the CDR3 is TGCAGCGTTGGCTTTAGGACAGGACCTTACAATGAGCAGTTCTTC. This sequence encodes CSVGFRTGPYNEQFF.

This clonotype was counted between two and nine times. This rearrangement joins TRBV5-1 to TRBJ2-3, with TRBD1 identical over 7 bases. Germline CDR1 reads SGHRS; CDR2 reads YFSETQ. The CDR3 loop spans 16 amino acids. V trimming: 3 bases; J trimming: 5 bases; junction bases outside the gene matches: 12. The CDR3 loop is CASSWDSSGRGDTQYF. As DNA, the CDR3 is TGCGCCAGCAGCTGGGACAGTTCGGGAAGGGGAGATACGCAGTATTTT.

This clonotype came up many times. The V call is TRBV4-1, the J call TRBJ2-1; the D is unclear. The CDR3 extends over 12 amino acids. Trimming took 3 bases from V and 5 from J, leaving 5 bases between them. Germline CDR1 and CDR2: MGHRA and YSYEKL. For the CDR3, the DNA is TGCGCCAGCAGCCAGGTTAACAATGAGCAGTTCTTC. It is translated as CASSQVNNEQFF.

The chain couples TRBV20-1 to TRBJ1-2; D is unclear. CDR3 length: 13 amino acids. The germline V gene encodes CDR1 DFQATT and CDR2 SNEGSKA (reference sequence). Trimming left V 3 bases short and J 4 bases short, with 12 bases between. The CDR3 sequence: CSASDPGGYGYTF. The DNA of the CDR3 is TGCAGTGCTAGCGACCCGGGCGGCTATGGCTACACCTTC.

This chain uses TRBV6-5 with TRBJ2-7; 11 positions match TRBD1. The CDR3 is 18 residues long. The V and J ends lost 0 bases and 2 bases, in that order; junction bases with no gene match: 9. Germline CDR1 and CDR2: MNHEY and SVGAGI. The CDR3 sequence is CASSYSDRGQFSTYEQYF. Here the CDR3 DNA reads TGTGCCAGCAGTTACTCGGACAGGGGGCAGTTTTCTACCTACGAGCAGTACTTC.

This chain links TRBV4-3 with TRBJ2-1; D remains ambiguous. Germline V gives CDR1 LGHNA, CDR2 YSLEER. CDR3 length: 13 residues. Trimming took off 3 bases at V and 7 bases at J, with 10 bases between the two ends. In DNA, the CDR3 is TGCGCCAGCAGCCAGATCGGAGTAAATGAGCAGTTCTTC. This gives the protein CASSQIGVNEQFF.